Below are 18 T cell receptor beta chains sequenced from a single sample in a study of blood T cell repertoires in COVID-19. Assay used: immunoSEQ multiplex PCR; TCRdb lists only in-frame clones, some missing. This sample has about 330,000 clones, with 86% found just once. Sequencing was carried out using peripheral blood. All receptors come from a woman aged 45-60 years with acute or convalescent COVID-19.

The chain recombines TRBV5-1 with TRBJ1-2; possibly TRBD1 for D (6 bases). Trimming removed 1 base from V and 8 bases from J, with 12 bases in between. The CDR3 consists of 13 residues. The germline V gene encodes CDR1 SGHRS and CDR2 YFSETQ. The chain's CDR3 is CASSLQGYGGYTF. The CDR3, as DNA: TGCGCCAGCAGCTTGCAGGGGTACGGAGGCTACACCTTC.

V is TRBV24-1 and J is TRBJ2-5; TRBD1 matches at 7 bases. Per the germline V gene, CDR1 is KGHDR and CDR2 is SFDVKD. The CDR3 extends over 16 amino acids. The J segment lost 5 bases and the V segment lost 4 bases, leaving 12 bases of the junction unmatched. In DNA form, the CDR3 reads TGTGCCACCAGTGACTTCTCTAGGACAGGTCAGGAGACCCAGTACTTC. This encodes CATSDFSRTGQETQYF.

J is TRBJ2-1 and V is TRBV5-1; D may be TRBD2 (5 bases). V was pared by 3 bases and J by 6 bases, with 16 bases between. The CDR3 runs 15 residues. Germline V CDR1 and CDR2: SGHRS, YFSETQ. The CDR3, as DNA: TGCGCCAGCAGCTCGGGGTCGGACGGATTCAATGAGCAGTTCTTC. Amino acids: CASSSGSDGFNEQFF.

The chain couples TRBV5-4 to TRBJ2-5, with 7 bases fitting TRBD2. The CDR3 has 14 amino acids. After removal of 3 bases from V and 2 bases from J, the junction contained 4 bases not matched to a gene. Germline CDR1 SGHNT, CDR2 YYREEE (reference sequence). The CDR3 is CASSYLADQETQYF. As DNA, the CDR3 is TGTGCCAGCAGCTATCTAGCGGATCAAGAGACCCAGTACTTC.

This CDR3 reads CSASGPGQGDYEQYF. CDR3 nucleotide sequence: TGCAGTGCTAGTGGGCCCGGACAGGGAGACTACGAGCAGTACTTC. The chain has TRBV20-1 and TRBJ2-7; 8 bases match TRBD1. Germline CDR1 DFQATT, CDR2 SNEGSKA (reference sequence). CDR3 length: 15 residues. V dropped 3 bases and J dropped 3; count of bases not matched to a gene: 10.

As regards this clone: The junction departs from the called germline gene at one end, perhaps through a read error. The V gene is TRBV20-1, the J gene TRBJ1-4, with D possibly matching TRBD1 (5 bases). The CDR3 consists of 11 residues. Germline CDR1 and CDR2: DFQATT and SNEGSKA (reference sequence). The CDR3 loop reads CSATPGVKRVF. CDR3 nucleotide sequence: TGCAGTGCTACGCCGGGGGTAAAGCGAGTTTTT.

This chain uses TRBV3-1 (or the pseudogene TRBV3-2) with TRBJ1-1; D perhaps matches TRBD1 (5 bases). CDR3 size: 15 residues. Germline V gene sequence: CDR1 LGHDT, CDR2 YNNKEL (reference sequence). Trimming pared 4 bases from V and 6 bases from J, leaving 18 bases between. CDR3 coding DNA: TGTGCCAGCAGCCCCCATTTGGAGGGGCCGGCTGAAGCTTTCTTT. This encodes CASSPHLEGPAEAFF.

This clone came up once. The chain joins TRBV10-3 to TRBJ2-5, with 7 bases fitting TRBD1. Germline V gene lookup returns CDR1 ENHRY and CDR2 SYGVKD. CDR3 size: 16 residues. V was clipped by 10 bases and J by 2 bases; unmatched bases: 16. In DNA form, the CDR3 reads TGTGCCACTAGCCAGGGGACAGCAATAGATCAAGAGACCCAGTACTTC. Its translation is CATSQGTAIDQETQYF.

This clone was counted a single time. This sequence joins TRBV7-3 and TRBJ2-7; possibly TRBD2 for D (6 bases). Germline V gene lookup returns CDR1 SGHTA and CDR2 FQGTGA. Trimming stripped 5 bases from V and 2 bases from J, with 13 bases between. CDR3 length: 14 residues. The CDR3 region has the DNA TGTGCCAGCAGCCCAGGGACTTGGACCTACGAGCAGTACTTC. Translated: CASSPGTWTYEQYF.

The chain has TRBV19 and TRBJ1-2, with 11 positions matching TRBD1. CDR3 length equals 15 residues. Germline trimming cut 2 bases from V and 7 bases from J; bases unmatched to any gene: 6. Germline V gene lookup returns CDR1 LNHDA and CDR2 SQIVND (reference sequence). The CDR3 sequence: CASSIPGQGVVGYTF. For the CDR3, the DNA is TGTGCCAGTAGTATACCGGGACAGGGGGTTGTTGGCTACACCTTC. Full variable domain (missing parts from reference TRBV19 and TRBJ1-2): DGGITQSPKYLFRKEGQNVTLSCEQNLNHDAMYWYRQDPGQGLRLIYYSQIVNDFQKGDIAEGYSVSREKKESFPLTVTSAQKNPTAFYLCASSIPGQGVVGYTFGSGTRLTVV.

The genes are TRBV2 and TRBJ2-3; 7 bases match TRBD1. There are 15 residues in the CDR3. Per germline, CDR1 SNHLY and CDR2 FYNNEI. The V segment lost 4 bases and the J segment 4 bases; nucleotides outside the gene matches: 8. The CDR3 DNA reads TGTGCCAGCAGTGGTCTTCTAGGGGGCTCAGATACGCAGTATTTT. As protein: CASSGLLGGSDTQYF.

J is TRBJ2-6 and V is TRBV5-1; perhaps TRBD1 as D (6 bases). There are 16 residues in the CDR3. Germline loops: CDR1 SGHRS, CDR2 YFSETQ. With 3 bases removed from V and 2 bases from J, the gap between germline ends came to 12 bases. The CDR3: CASSWANRAGANVLTF. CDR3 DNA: TGCGCCAGCAGCTGGGCCAACAGGGCTGGGGCCAACGTCCTGACTTTC.

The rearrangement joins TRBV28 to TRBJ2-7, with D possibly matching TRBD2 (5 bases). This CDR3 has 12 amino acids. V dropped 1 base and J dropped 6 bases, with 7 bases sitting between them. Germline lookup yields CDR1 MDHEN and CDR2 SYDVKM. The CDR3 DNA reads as TGTGCCAGCAGTTTATCGGGGTCCGAGCAGTACTTC. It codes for CASSLSGSEQYF.

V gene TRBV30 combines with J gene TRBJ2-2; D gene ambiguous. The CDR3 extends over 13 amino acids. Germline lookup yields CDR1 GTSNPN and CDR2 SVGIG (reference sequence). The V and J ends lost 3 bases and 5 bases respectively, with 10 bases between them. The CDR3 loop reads CAWSNSLTGELFF. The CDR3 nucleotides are TGTGCCTGGAGCAACAGTCTAACCGGGGAGCTGTTTTTT.

CDR3 sequence (DNA): TGTGCCAGCAGCGGGGGGACAGGCACCTCTGGGGCCAACGTCCTGACTTTC. Its protein is CASSGGTGTSGANVLTF. The chain employs TRBV11-2 and TRBJ2-6; 8 bases line up with TRBD1. CDR3 size: 17 residues. The V gene's germline CDR1 is SGHAT and CDR2 FQNNGV. After removal of 5 bases from V and 0 bases from J, the junction contained 6 bases not matched to a gene.

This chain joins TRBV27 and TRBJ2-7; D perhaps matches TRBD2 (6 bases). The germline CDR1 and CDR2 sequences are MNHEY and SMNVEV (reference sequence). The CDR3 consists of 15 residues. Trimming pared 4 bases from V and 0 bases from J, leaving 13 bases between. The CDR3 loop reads CASSCPPGSSYEQYF. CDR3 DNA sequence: TGTGCCAGCAGTTGCCCCCCCGGGAGCTCCTACGAGCAGTACTTC.

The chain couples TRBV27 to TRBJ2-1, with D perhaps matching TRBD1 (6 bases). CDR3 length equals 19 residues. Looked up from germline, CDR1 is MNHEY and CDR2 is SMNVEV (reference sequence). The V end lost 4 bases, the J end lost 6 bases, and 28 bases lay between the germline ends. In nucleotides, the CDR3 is TGTGCCAGCAGTTCCCCAAGCTGGGCAGGGGTACGGGGTGGCAATGAGCAGTTCTTC. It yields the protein CASSSPSWAGVRGGNEQFF.

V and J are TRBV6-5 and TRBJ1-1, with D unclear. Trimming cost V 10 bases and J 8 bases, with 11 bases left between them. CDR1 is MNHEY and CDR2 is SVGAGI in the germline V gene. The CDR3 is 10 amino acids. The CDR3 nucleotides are TGTGCCACCGGGAGGCGGGAAGCTTTCTTT. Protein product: CATGRREAFF.